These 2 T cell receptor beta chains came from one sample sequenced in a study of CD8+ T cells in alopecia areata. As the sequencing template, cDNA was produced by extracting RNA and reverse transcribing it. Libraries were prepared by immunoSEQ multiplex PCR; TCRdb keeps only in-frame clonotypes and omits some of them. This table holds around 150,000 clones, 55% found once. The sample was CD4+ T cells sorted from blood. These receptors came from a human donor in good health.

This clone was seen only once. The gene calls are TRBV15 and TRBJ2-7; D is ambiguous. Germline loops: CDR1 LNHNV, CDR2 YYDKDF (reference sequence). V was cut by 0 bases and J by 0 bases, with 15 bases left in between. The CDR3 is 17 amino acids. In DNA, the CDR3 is TGTGCCACCAGCAGAGATTTCGGCACGCTGAGCTCCTACGAGCAGTACTTC. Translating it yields CATSRDFGTLSSYEQYF.

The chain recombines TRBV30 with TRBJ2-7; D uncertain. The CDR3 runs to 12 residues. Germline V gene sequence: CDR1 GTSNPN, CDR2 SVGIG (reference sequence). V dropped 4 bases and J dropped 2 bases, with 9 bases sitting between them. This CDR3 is CAWTPGTYEQYF. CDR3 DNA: TGTGCCTGGACTCCTGGAACCTACGAGCAGTACTTC.